This T cell receptor beta chain was sequenced during a study of shared T cell receptors in the human thymus. The repertoire was sequenced with immunoSEQ multiplex PCR; TCRdb's copy has only in-frame clones and lacks some. The sample has 550,000 to 800,000 clones, 80% to 90% seen once. V lost 5 bases and J lost 3; bases outside the gene matches: 18. This CDR3 contains 19 residues. Looked up from germline, CDR1 is SEHNR and CDR2 is FQNEAQ (reference sequence). These sequences were also reported in another study, on human thymus T cells. That report adds: From resections taken during corrective heart surgery, the thymus tissue was obtained. Usage of V and J genes appeared biased in thymic and blood repertoires. Unrelated individuals reportedly shared highly overlapping thymic TCR repertoires.

This chain connects TRBV7-9 to TRBJ2-1, with 8 nucleotides matching TRBD2. Input material: thymocytes. The source is a girl in the first two years of life with a congenital heart defect. CDR3 sequence (DNA): TGTGCCAGCAGCCCCATATCACCCGATAGCGGGGCCCTCTACAATGAGCAGTTCTTC. Translating gives CASSPISPDSGALYNEQFF.